The entry below describes one TCR beta chain. This sample is part of a study of cytomegalovirus exposure and HLA in healthy donors. Germline assignment: CDR1 SGHTA and CDR2 FQGTGA. This CDR3 spans 14 amino acids. Trimming cost V 4 bases and J 8 bases; bases outside gene matches: 7. Primers: 60 Vbeta forward and 13 Jbeta reverse. The data were produced by immunoSEQ multiplex PCR, yet TCRdb's version contains in-frame clones alone and is incomplete. The sample holds 150,000 to 200,000 clones; roughly four fifths are singletons and the top ten take about 2.3%. The sequencing sample was made of PBMCs. The source is a woman between 25 and 40 years old in good health and CMV-seronegative. J is TRBJ2-1 and V is TRBV7-3, with 8 bases that match TRBD2. The chain's CDR3 is CASSSSGSKDEQFF. CDR3 sequence (DNA): TGTGCCAGCAGCTCCAGCGGGAGCAAGGATGAGCAGTTCTTC.